What follows describes a single T cell receptor (beta chain). Its target is unknown. The sample is drawn from a study of shared clonotypes between healthy human individuals. About the research overall: Each donor's CD4 naive and CD4 memory cells filled three plates apiece, CD8 naive two, and CD8 memory one. Regarding the study as a whole: For naive CD4 cells, roughly 4.8% of clonotypes were shared across a handful of donors.

The protocol was immunoSEQ multiplex PCR, while the TCRdb copy is restricted to in-frame clones and leaves out a portion. Here the sample spans around 1.9 million clones, around 93% being singletons. V lost 0 bases, J lost 3 bases, and 12 bases lay in between. This CDR3 comprises 15 residues. Germline V CDR1 and CDR2: MNHEY, SMNVEV (reference sequence). Selected positively for CCR7 and CD45RO-negative, naive CD8 cells excluded terminally differentiated effector memory CD45RA+ cells. The TCR comes from a young man in good health. Some clones in this sample may be carry-over from other donors' samples. This rearrangement joins TRBV27 to TRBJ2-7, with D maybe TRBD2 (5 bases). The material sequenced was naive CD8+ T cells from PBMCs. DNA of the CDR3: TGTGCCAGCAGTTTATCGAACTCCCGGGGCTACGAGCAGTACTTC. Residues: CASSLSNSRGYEQYF.